These 16 T cell receptor beta chains came from one sample sequenced in a study of blood T cell repertoires in COVID-19. Generated by immunoSEQ multiplex PCR, the TCRdb table keeps only in-frame clones and is missing some. The sample lists tens of thousands of clones; 90% were seen once. The sequencing sample was made of peripheral blood. These receptors originate from a human donor with active COVID-19. The donor label of this sample is uncertain.

This clone appeared a single time. This chain connects TRBV10-2 to TRBJ2-7; perhaps TRBD2 as D (6 bases). The CDR3 consists of 15 residues. The V gene's germline CDR1 is WSHSY and CDR2 SAAADI. V was trimmed by 4 bases and J by 2 bases, leaving 15 bases between them. This CDR3 reads CASSVFQGGPYEQYF. The CDR3 DNA reads as TGCGCCAGCAGTGTATTTCAGGGAGGCCCCTACGAGCAGTACTTC.

This clone was found a few times. The genes are TRBV29-1 and TRBJ1-1; D perhaps matches TRBD1 (5 bases). V lost 4 bases and J 2 bases, leaving 11 bases between the germline ends. CDR3 length: 13 residues. CDR1 is SQVTM, CDR2 ANQGSEA, per germline. CDR3 sequence reads: CSVVWGSNTEAFF. DNA of the CDR3: TGCAGCGTTGTTTGGGGCTCCAACACTGAAGCTTTCTTT.

V is TRBV27 and J is TRBJ1-5; 7 bases fit TRBD1. With V trimmed by 0 bases and J by 5 bases, 1 base remained unmatched. CDR3 size: 14 residues. CDR1 is MNHEY, CDR2 SMNVEV, per germline (reference sequence). The CDR3 DNA sequence: TGTGCCAGCAGTTTATCCCAGGGGGATCAGCCCCAGCATTTT. Translating gives CASSLSQGDQPQHF.

The rearrangement links TRBV30 to TRBJ2-3; possible D gene TRBD1, 6 bases. Per the germline V gene, CDR1 is GTSNPN and CDR2 is SVGIG (reference sequence). The V gene lost 1 base and the J gene lost 3 bases, with 17 bases spanning the gap. This CDR3 is 16 amino acids long. The CDR3: CAWSAPGTLTTDTQYF. For the CDR3, the DNA is TGTGCCTGGAGTGCTCCCGGGACACTCACGACAGATACGCAGTATTTT.

This clone was seen a single time. The rearrangement joins TRBV6-2 or TRBV6-3 to TRBJ1-2, with D possibly TRBD1 on 6 matching bases. This CDR3 has 15 amino acids. The germline V gene encodes CDR1 MNHEY and CDR2 SVGEGT. Trimming left V 2 bases short and J 4 bases short, with 14 bases between. The chain's CDR3 is CASSYRGDIRYGYTF. The CDR3 region has the DNA TGTGCCAGCAGTTACCGAGGGGACATTCGCTATGGCTACACCTTC.

The chain has TRBV6-1 and TRBJ2-2, with D uncertain. Germline CDR1 is MNHNS and CDR2 is SASEGT. CDR3 length: 15 residues. Deletions cut 1 base from V and 6 bases from J, with 12 bases between. CDR3 nucleotide sequence: TGTGCCAGCAGTGAAGGTGCAGGTATCCCCGGGGAGCTGTTTTTT. Translation: CASSEGAGIPGELFF.

This chain uses TRBV9 with TRBJ1-4; the D gene is possibly TRBD1 (5 bases). The CDR3 is 15 residues long. Trimming left V 0 bases short and J 7 bases short, with 13 bases between. The germline V gene has CDR1 SGDLS and CDR2 YYNGEE. CDR3 nucleotides: TGTGCCAGCAGCGTAGATCAGGGAAGGGGTGAAAAACTGTTTTTT. Amino acid sequence: CASSVDQGRGEKLFF.

The rearrangement uses TRBV19 and TRBJ2-7; maybe TRBD1 (5 bases). The CDR3 runs to 13 residues. CDR1 LNHDA and CDR2 SQIVND come from the germline V gene (reference sequence). The V end lost 3 bases, the J end lost 4 bases, and 10 bases lay between the germline ends. The CDR3 coding sequence is TGTGCCAGTAGTATTCAGGGAAGGTACGAGCAGTACTTC. It codes for CASSIQGRYEQYF.

The genes are TRBV29-1 and TRBJ2-7, with 8 bases lining up with TRBD2. The V and J ends lost 4 bases and 3 bases, in that order; junction bases with no gene match: 2. This CDR3 is 12 amino acids long. In germline, CDR1 is SQVTM, CDR2 ANQGSEA. CDR3 amino acids: CSVGTSLYEQYF. The CDR3 coding sequence is TGCAGCGTTGGGACTAGCCTCTACGAGCAGTACTTC.

This clone was seen only once. V gene TRBV6-2 or TRBV6-3 combines with J gene TRBJ2-1; 10 nucleotides match TRBD1. The CDR3 has 16 amino acids. With V trimmed by 6 bases and J by 4 bases, 9 bases remained unmatched. Germline CDR1 and CDR2: MNHEY and SVGEGT. The CDR3: CASSRTGTGVYNEQFF. Written as DNA, the CDR3 is TGTGCCAGCAGCCGTACCGGGACAGGGGTATACAATGAGCAGTTCTTC.

The DNA of the CDR3 is TGTGCCAGCAGCTTAGTAGGGGGCACTGAAGCTTTCTTT. Protein: CASSLVGGTEAFF. The chain combines TRBV11-2 with TRBJ1-1; maybe TRBD1 (6 bases). Germline CDR1 is SGHAT and CDR2 is FQNNGV. There are 13 residues in the CDR3. Trimming left V 1 base short and J 4 bases short, with 7 bases between.

The chain carries TRBV5-1 and TRBJ2-7; 7 nucleotides match TRBD1. With V trimmed by 3 bases and J by 2 bases, 5 bases remained unmatched. Germline V CDR1 and CDR2: SGHRS, YFSETQ. The CDR3 extends over 14 amino acids. CDR3: CASSSGQVPYEQYF. The CDR3 coding sequence is TGCGCCAGCAGCTCCGGACAGGTCCCCTACGAGCAGTACTTC.

This rearrangement joins TRBV9 to TRBJ2-7; a possible D gene is TRBD1 (6 bases). Trimming pared 0 bases from V and 4 bases from J, leaving 17 bases between. CDR1 is SGDLS and CDR2 is YYNGEE in the germline V gene. The CDR3 contains 16 residues. The CDR3 nucleotides are TGTGCCAGCAGCGTAGACCAGGGGTCTAGTCAATACGAGCAGTACTTC. Its protein is CASSVDQGSSQYEQYF. Combining the CDR3 with reference TRBV9 and TRBJ2-7 gives the whole variable domain DSGVTQTPKHLITATGQRVTLRCSPRSGDLSVYWYQQSLDQGLQFLIQYYNGEERAKGNILERFSAQQFPDLHSELNLSSLELGDSALYFCASSVDQGSSQYEQYFGPGTRLTVT.

The chain carries TRBV5-1 and TRBJ2-2; possibly TRBD2 for D (6 bases). The CDR3 has 13 amino acids. Germline CDR1 and CDR2: SGHRS and YFSETQ. Trimming pared 4 bases from V and 6 bases from J, leaving 10 bases between. This CDR3 is CASSASGAGELFF. The CDR3 DNA follows: TGCGCCAGCAGCGCCTCGGGGGCCGGGGAGCTGTTTTTT.

Only a few counts were recorded for this clone. J is TRBJ1-6 and V is TRBV5-4; D gene uncertain. CDR1 and CDR2 (germline): SGHNT, YYREEE (reference sequence). This CDR3 region has 14 residues. Trimming removed 5 bases from V and 7 bases from J, with 13 bases in between. CDR3 region: CASRPRGGNSPLHF. CDR3 in DNA: TGTGCCAGCAGACCACGTGGAGGAAATTCACCCCTCCACTTT.

For the CDR3, the DNA is TGTGCCACCAGTGATACGGGACTAGCGGGGATTAGCTCCTACAATGAGCAGTTCTTC. This gives the protein CATSDTGLAGISSYNEQFF. The chain has TRBV24-1 and TRBJ2-1, with TRBD2 matching 13 bases. CDR3 size: 19 residues. The J segment lost 0 bases and the V segment lost 3 bases, leaving 7 bases of the junction unmatched. Germline CDR1 reads KGHDR; CDR2 reads SFDVKD.